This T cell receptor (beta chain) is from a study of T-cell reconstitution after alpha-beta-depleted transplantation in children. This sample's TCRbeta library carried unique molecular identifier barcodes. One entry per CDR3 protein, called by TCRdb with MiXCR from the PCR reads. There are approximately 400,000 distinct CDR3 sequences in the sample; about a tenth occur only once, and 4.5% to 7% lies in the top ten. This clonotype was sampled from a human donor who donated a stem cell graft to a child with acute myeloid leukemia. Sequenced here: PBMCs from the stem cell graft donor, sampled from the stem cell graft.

The CDR3 region has the DNA TGCAGCGTTGAAGAGGTCAGGGGCATTCAGTACTTC. This sequence encodes CSVEEVRGIQYF. V is TRBV29-1 and J is TRBJ2-4, with a possible D match to TRBD1 (6 bases). CDR1 SQVTM and CDR2 ANQGSEA come from the germline V gene. Trimming cost V 0 bases and J 9 bases, with 9 bases left between them. This CDR3 spans 12 amino acids.